These T cell receptor beta chains were read from a single sample in a study of T cells in Graves' hyperthyroidism and ophthalmopathy. MiXCR, run by TCRdb on the multiplex PCR reads, gives a single entry per CDR3 protein. This sample yields 700,000 to 950,000 distinct CDR3 sequences, of which about 35% are seen a single time; roughly 31% belongs to the top ten. Material: blood. The receptors come from a woman aged 40 to 55 with Graves' hyperthyroidism. Both conserved end residues are part of each CDR3. A D gene is named only where the DNA matches it firmly.

D,V,J,CDR3
.,TRBV2,TRBJ1-2,CASTPRVTALVTF
.,TRBV24-1,TRBJ2-3,CATDSTDTQYF
.,TRBV5-1,TRBJ2-5,CASSLEGTLGGETQYF
.,TRBV7-8,TRBJ2-1,CANSVAVNEQFF
TRBD1,TRBV10-3,TRBJ1-3,CAISESSAGGSGNTIYF
.,TRBV10-3,TRBJ1-6,CAISESGSSYNSPLHF
.,TRBV2,TRBJ1-1,CASSAGVGAAFF
.,TRBV19,TRBJ2-7,CASSNRDTVYEQYF
.,TRBV7-2,TRBJ1-6,CASSGQMNSPLHF
.,TRBV15,TRBJ1-2,CATSGVDYGYTF
.,TRBV25-1,TRBJ1-2,CASSPLAGYYGYTF
TRBD1,TRBV12-3/TRBV12-4,TRBJ1-1,CASSLDGRGAEAFF
.,TRBV20-1,TRBJ1-1,CSARVGNTEAFF